One sample yielded the 28 T cell receptor beta chains listed below, sequenced in a study of CD8+ T cells in alopecia areata. The sequencing template was cDNA reverse transcribed from extracted RNA. Sequenced by immunoSEQ multiplex PCR; TCRdb stores in-frame clones only, minus some. The sample records about 30,000 clones, around two thirds being singletons. Material: NKG2D-high CD8+ T cells sorted from blood. The receptors come from a human donor with alopecia areata.

The CDR3 sequence: CASSPQSADLSYNEQFF. The CDR3 DNA is TGTGCCAGCAGCCCTCAGTCGGCGGATCTCTCCTACAATGAGCAGTTCTTC. V is TRBV4-2 and J is TRBJ2-1, with D unclear. CDR3 length: 17 amino acids. The germline V and J ends were trimmed by 4 bases and 0 bases, with 16 bases remaining between them. Germline loops: CDR1 LGHNA, CDR2 YNFKEQ.

The chain combines TRBV11-1 with TRBJ2-2; D not certain. Trimming removed 10 bases from V and 0 bases from J, with 9 bases in between. Germline CDR1 reads SGHAT; CDR2 reads FQDESV (reference sequence). The CDR3 is 13 residues long. For the CDR3, the DNA is TGTGCCACCCAGGACGCGAACACCGGGGAGCTGTTTTTT. It codes for CATQDANTGELFF. The full variable domain, with the rest looked up from reference TRBV11-1 and TRBJ2-2, is EAEVAQSPRYKITEKSQAVAFWCDPISGHATLYWYRQILGQGPELLVQFQDESVVDDSQLPKDRFSAERLKGVDSTLKIQPAELGDSAMYLCATQDANTGELFFGEGSRLTVL.

The V and J genes are TRBV28 and TRBJ2-3, with a weak D call TRBD2 (5 bases). CDR3 length: 15 amino acids. Trimming pared 6 bases from V and 4 bases from J, leaving 17 bases between. Germline V CDR1 and CDR2: MDHEN, SYDVKM. The CDR3: CASSPKEVASDTQYF. The CDR3 nucleotides read TGTGCCAGCAGCCCCAAGGAGGTGGCATCAGATACGCAGTATTTT.

V gene TRBV28 combines with J gene TRBJ2-1; the match to TRBD2 covers 15 bases. The CDR3 is made up of 20 amino acids. CDR1 is MDHEN, CDR2 SYDVKM, per germline. V was pared by 8 bases and J by 8 bases, with 22 bases of the junction left unmatched. This CDR3 is CASYGTTGLAGGPGRHEQFF. For the CDR3, the DNA is TGTGCCAGCTATGGAACGACCGGACTAGCGGGAGGGCCGGGTCGCCATGAGCAGTTCTTC.

Only a few counts were recorded for this clone. The chain uses TRBV7-9 and TRBJ2-2; weak D call: TRBD2 (6 bases). Trimming took 6 bases from V and 0 from J, leaving 20 bases between them. Germline-derived CDR1 and CDR2 are SEHNR and FQNEAQ (reference sequence). CDR3 length: 18 amino acids. Here the CDR3 reads CASSTSLGVAANTGELFF. The CDR3 region has the DNA TGTGCCAGCAGTACCTCCCTCGGAGTAGCGGCGAACACCGGGGAGCTGTTTTTT.

The chain is built from TRBV4-1 and TRBJ2-3; no clear D gene. Germline values: CDR1 MGHRA, CDR2 YSYEKL. Between the trimmed V and J ends, which lost 0 bases and 0 bases, there was a span of 7 bases. The CDR3 is 15 residues long. This CDR3 reads CASSQDDGSTDTQYF. CDR3 nucleotide sequence: TGCGCCAGCAGCCAAGATGACGGAAGCACAGATACGCAGTATTTT.

The gene calls are TRBV27 and TRBJ1-5; 9 bases fit TRBD1. The CDR3 spans 14 residues. The germline CDR1 and CDR2 sequences are MNHEY and SMNVEV (reference sequence). V trimming: 3 bases; J trimming: 5 bases; junction bases outside the gene matches: 2. The CDR3 here is CASSFGTGYQPQHF. The CDR3 nucleotides are TGTGCCAGCAGTTTCGGGACAGGGTATCAGCCCCAGCATTTT.

The chain has TRBV27 and TRBJ1-2; D gene uncertain. The CDR3 covers 13 residues. V lost 3 bases, J lost 8 bases, and 13 bases lay in between. Germline CDR1 reads MNHEY; CDR2 reads SMNVEV (reference sequence). The CDR3 sequence: CASSFFGSGGYTF. DNA for the CDR3: TGTGCCAGCAGTTTTTTTGGGTCCGGCGGCTACACCTTC.

This sequence joins TRBV11-1 and TRBJ2-5; D call uncertain. The end of the DNA aligns better with TRBJ2-7, so the J call may be wrong. Germline V gene sequence: CDR1 SGHAT, CDR2 FQDESV (reference sequence). The CDR3 covers 11 residues. CDR3 sequence: CASSFVHEQYF. CDR3 in DNA: TGTGCCAGCAGCTTCGTACACGAGCAGTACTTC.

The chain joins TRBV29-1 to TRBJ2-3; D is ambiguous. The length of the CDR3 is 12 residues. Trimming removed 4 bases from V and 0 bases from J, with 5 bases in between. Germline V CDR1 and CDR2: SQVTM, ANQGSEA. The CDR3 DNA sequence: TGCAGCGTTGCCGAAAGCACAGATACGCAGTATTTT. It encodes CSVAESTDTQYF.

The chain uses TRBV15 and TRBJ2-6; TRBD1 is a possible D gene (5 bases). Germline V gene sequence: CDR1 LNHNV, CDR2 YYDKDF (reference sequence). The CDR3 has 22 residues. V was shortened by 3 bases and J by 0 bases, with 27 bases between the two germline ends. CDR3: CATSSSLQGMVVIPSGANVLTF. CDR3 DNA: TGTGCCACCAGCAGCAGCCTGCAGGGAATGGTTGTCATCCCCTCTGGGGCCAACGTCCTGACTTTC. The whole variable domain, filled in from reference TRBV15 and TRBJ2-6, reads DAMVIQNPRYQVTQFGKPVTLSCSQTLNHNVMYWYQQKSSQAPKLLFHYYDKDFNNEADTPDNFQSRRPNTSFCFLDIRSPGLGDTAMYLCATSSSLQGMVVIPSGANVLTFGAGSRLTVL.

The chain recombines TRBV19 with TRBJ2-1; 8 nucleotides line up with TRBD2. Germline V gene sequence: CDR1 LNHDA, CDR2 SQIVND (reference sequence). This CDR3 contains 14 residues. V lost 4 bases, J lost 2 bases, and 1 base stayed unmatched. The chain's CDR3 is CASSSGGPYNEQFF. DNA for the CDR3: TGTGCCAGTAGTAGCGGGGGGCCCTACAATGAGCAGTTCTTC.

This chain connects TRBV5-1 to TRBJ2-7; the D gene is possibly TRBD2 (6 bases). The V gene lost 4 bases and the J gene lost 3 bases, with 11 bases spanning the gap. Germline V gene lookup returns CDR1 SGHRS and CDR2 YFSETQ. The CDR3 is 13 amino acids. The CDR3 is CASSPGGSYEQYF. The DNA for the CDR3 is TGCGCCAGCAGCCCCGGAGGGAGCTACGAGCAGTACTTC.

Comment on this clone: Mismatch with germline at one junction end may stem from a read error. J is TRBJ1-1 and V is TRBV28; 8 nucleotides agree with TRBD1. This CDR3 is built from 14 residues. Germline loops: CDR1 MDHEN, CDR2 SYDVKM. CDR3 sequence (DNA): TGTGCCAGCAGTTACCGACAGGGGAACGCTGAAGCTTTCTTT. Its translation is CASSYRQGNAEAFF.

V gene TRBV29-1 combines with J gene TRBJ2-1; D unclear. The CDR3 sequence is 14 residues long. CDR1 and CDR2 (germline): SQVTM, ANQGSEA. V was shortened by 7 bases and J by 6 bases, with 19 bases between the two germline ends. CDR3 region: CSAMGSVATNEQFF. CDR3 bases: TGCAGCGCGATGGGATCGGTAGCTACCAATGAGCAGTTCTTC.

This clone is categorized as medium-sized. V usage is TRBV10-3 and J usage is TRBJ2-3; D is perhaps TRBD1 (6 bases). Trimming shortened V by 5 bases and J by 1 base, and 7 bases separated the two germline ends. The CDR3 has 13 amino acids. CDR1 ENHRY and CDR2 SYGVKD come from the germline V gene. The CDR3, as DNA: TGTGCCATCAGTAGGACAGGCACAGATACGCAGTATTTT. Amino acid sequence: CAISRTGTDTQYF.

Here the CDR3 DNA reads TGCAGCGCTGAGACTAGCCCAGAGACCCAGTACTTC. This sequence encodes CSAETSPETQYF. The gene calls are TRBV29-1 and TRBJ2-5; 7 nucleotides line up with TRBD2. Per germline, CDR1 SQVTM and CDR2 ANQGSEA. The length of the CDR3 is 12 residues. Losses at the gene ends were 7 bases for V and 4 bases for J; bases not matched to a gene: 6.

A few counts support this clone. Mismatch with germline at one junction end may stem from a read error. This sequence joins TRBV5-4 and TRBJ2-7; TRBD1 aligns across 7 bases. Germline V CDR1 and CDR2: SGHNT, YYREEE (reference sequence). The CDR3 runs to 13 residues. The CDR3: CANSLQGSYEQYF. Written as DNA, the CDR3 is TGTGCCAACAGCTTACAGGGGTCCTACGAGCAGTACTTC.

V usage is TRBV4-3 and J usage is TRBJ2-7; 8 positions match TRBD2. This CDR3 is built from 15 residues. CDR1 and CDR2 (germline): LGHNA, YSLEER. The ends lost 1 base at V and 0 bases at J; junction bases unmatched: 2. CDR3 sequence reads: CASSQAGGDSYEQYF. The CDR3 bases are TGCGCCAGCAGCCAAGCGGGGGGGGACTCCTACGAGCAGTACTTC.

The V and J genes are TRBV27 and TRBJ2-1, with D maybe TRBD2 (5 bases). Germline values: CDR1 MNHEY, CDR2 SMNVEV (reference sequence). The CDR3 is 13 amino acids. V lost 5 bases, J lost 4 bases, and 9 bases lay in between. In DNA, the CDR3 is TGTGCCAGCAGTCCCGAGGGATACAATGAGCAGTTCTTC. This translates into CASSPEGYNEQFF.

The chain carries TRBV28 and TRBJ2-7; TRBD1 aligns across 8 bases. The CDR3 totals 15 residues. The germline gives CDR1 MDHEN, CDR2 SYDVKM. V was pared by 3 bases and J by 3 bases, with 7 bases of the junction left unmatched. The CDR3 spells CASSFGTGDYYEQYF. The CDR3 DNA reads TGTGCCAGCAGTTTCGGGACAGGAGACTACTACGAGCAGTACTTC.

This clone was seen only a few times. V and J are TRBV7-9 and TRBJ2-5, with no clear D. The V end lost 5 bases, the J end lost 0 bases, and 10 bases lay between the germline ends. Germline V CDR1 and CDR2: SEHNR, FQNEAQ (reference sequence). This CDR3 has 14 amino acids. Here the CDR3 DNA reads TGTGCCAGCAGCCGCCTAGGAAACCAAGAGACCCAGTACTTC. It codes for CASSRLGNQETQYF.

V is TRBV5-4 and J is TRBJ2-1; unclear D gene. The CDR3 is 11 amino acids. V lost 1 base, J lost 9 bases, and 5 bases lay in between. From germline, CDR1 is SGHNT and CDR2 YYREEE (reference sequence). CDR3 loop: CASSLIGEQFF. For the CDR3, the DNA is TGTGCCAGCAGCTTGATCGGTGAGCAGTTCTTC.

The rearrangement uses TRBV19 and TRBJ2-3; 14 nucleotides agree with TRBD2. Germline lookup yields CDR1 LNHDA and CDR2 SQIVND (reference sequence). With 4 bases clipped from V and 4 bases from J, the junction kept 1 base outside the gene matches. This CDR3 contains 15 residues. Here the CDR3 reads CASSTGLAGADTQYF. CDR3 in DNA: TGTGCCAGTAGTACGGGACTAGCGGGGGCAGATACGCAGTATTTT.

This clone was detected a few times. V and J are TRBV5-6 and TRBJ2-2; D could derive from TRBD1 or TRBD2 (5 bases each). The germline V gene has CDR1 SGHDT and CDR2 YYEEEE. The CDR3 runs 16 residues. Trimming cost V 4 bases and J 1 base, with 14 bases left between them. The CDR3 reads CASSRTVGENTGELFF. The DNA of the CDR3 is TGTGCCAGCAGCAGGACTGTAGGGGAGAACACCGGGGAGCTGTTTTTT.

The rearrangement links TRBV7-9 to TRBJ1-4; tentatively, D is TRBD1 (6 bases). The ends were cut back, 0 bases at V and 5 bases at J, with 13 bases in the middle. Germline CDR1 SEHNR, CDR2 FQNEAQ (reference sequence). This CDR3 comprises 16 residues. DNA for the CDR3: TGTGCCAGCAGCTTAGCGACCGGGACAAAGAATGAAAAACTGTTTTTT. It translates to CASSLATGTKNEKLFF.

This sequence joins TRBV5-1 and TRBJ2-5; D uncertain. Germline V lookup: CDR1 SGHRS, CDR2 YFSETQ. There are 14 residues in the CDR3. Trimming took 4 bases from V and 1 from J, leaving 11 bases between them. CDR3 region: CASSPQRAQETQYF. For the CDR3, the DNA is TGCGCCAGCAGCCCACAGCGAGCCCAAGAGACCCAGTACTTC.

The CDR3 protein is CASSFLSGELFF. The CDR3 nucleotides are TGTGCCAGCAGTTTTTTGTCCGGGGAGCTGTTTTTT. The chain links TRBV27 to TRBJ2-2; D is unresolved. The germline V and J ends were trimmed by 3 bases and 6 bases, with 5 bases remaining between them. The germline gives CDR1 MNHEY, CDR2 SMNVEV (reference sequence). CDR3 length: 12 residues.